This TCR beta chain was captured by sequencing in a study of cytomegalovirus exposure and HLA in healthy donors (dated by TCRdb to the late 2010s). A note on the overall study: In an earlier analysis of under 750 of the donors, under 300 Gb of sequence data and 117 million unique TCR beta sequences from 150 million to 200 million T cells were reported. Around 320 gigabases of sequencing data and around 87 million unique TCR sequences were included in an early release covering 500 to 750 HLA-typed donors. Among the approximately 400 genotyped donors, around 79% belonged to the genetic ancestry cluster associated with self-reported Caucasian donors. The study was designed to test whether signatures of past pathogen exposure could be identified by cataloging public T cell receptors. The study used immunosequencing to profile the T cell repertoires of under 700 subjects and linked those repertoires to cytomegalovirus serostatus. Besides the first cohort of more than 650 subjects, a separate validation cohort made up of 120 different subjects was used. To predict cytomegalovirus infection status, the study combined high-throughput TCR immunosequencing, statistical association of individual TCRs with disease status, and machine learning. A later analysis re-examined previously published TCR beta repertoires from just over 650 donors and added high-resolution HLA genotyping to investigate patterns of TCR occurrence. Rather than drawing on any new phenotypic data, the later analysis identified candidate immune exposures from TCR beta sequences and the way those sequences occurred across donors. To decide whether each TCR beta V gene segment behaved as functional or pseudogenic, an earlier analysis of some 600 of the donors relied on high-throughput TCR beta sequencing. Donor age, sex, ethnicity and CMV serostatus were collected together with the repertoire data. A later genetic analysis used genome-wide SNP genotypes for about 55% of the 666 donors, treating that subset as a discovery cohort. Every discovery cohort repertoire had been produced on one sequencing platform. HLA typing covered class I and class II loci at four-digit resolution. Typing coverage differed by locus: A, B, C, DRB1 and DQB1 were typed in roughly 629-630 donors, DQA1 in 500 to 550, DPA1 in around 580, and DPB1 in about 450. About five DR-DQ haplotypes were handled as single units for association and clustering, since linkage in the cohort was strong. Across roughly 420 genotyped donors of the cohort, an average of roughly 250,000 unique TCR beta nucleotide sequences per donor were sequenced, and 15% to 20% of those sequences were non-productive.

CDR3 length: 15 amino acids, cysteine to phenylalanine. Solely the CDR3 DNA is kept, with 45 bases framed from the first base. Trimming costs V 1 base and J 5 bases, and their ends lie 12 bases apart. The CDR1 and CDR2 encoded by the germline V gene are MGHRA and YSYEKL. Overall results and qualifications from the work: For the cohort, immune exposure information was limited to CMV serostatus. Linkage disequilibrium might explain the correlated functional status among segregating V segments, but an unknown experimental factor could not be ruled out. Because some donors lacked HLA typing at each locus, the association tests relied only on the typed subset. A later genetic analysis reported fewer N-insertions in productive TCRs among donors in an Asian-associated ancestry cluster than the roughly 620-donor mean. A later analysis found that HLA-associated TCR beta chains were more clonally expanded and had lower generation probabilities than equally common non-associated chains. V-gene and J-gene trimming of TCR beta chains was associated with a missense DCLRE1C variant in a later genetic analysis, and the association was replicated in an independent cohort. Most CMV-associated TCR beta chains appeared to be HLA-restricted in a later analysis, and the HLA associations seemed to be driven largely by CMV exposure. In the study, 150 to 200 TCR beta chains were listed as associated with cytomegalovirus. In a later analysis, TCR association rates were found to vary across HLA loci, with the most associated TCRs seen for DRB1 alleles and the fewest for HLA-C alleles. A later analysis associated about 17,000 TCR beta sequences with specific HLA alleles at a false discovery rate of 0.05. In this cohort, only TCR beta chains were sequenced, and detectable features were limited by the absence of alpha or paired-chain data. Sequencing depth was assumed to be roughly uniform across donors in the presence/absence analyses, though that assumption may not hold. According to a later analysis, parvovirus B19, influenza, CMV and Epstein-Barr virus appeared linked to several top co-occurrence clusters. When HLA alleles, especially DR and DQ, strongly co-occurred, TCR associations were difficult to assign to individual alleles. A cluster of highly shared sequence variants was judged likely to be a technical artifact of the sequencing pipeline. The classifier was reported to diagnose cytomegalovirus status with high specificity and sensitivity in both the original cohort and the validation cohort. An earlier analysis of approximately 540 of the donors showed that most TCR beta V segments appeared in productive rearrangements either about 90% or about 30% of the time, which broadly matched IMGT annotations. According to the authors, the approach could potentially be generalized to other disease states and immunological phenotypes. Because counts were too low, roughly 16 rarely observed V segments, including chromosome 9 orphons, were left out of the earlier analysis of over 550 of the donors. Because the 87-base-pair reads could not distinguish some IMGT-functional V segments, including TRBV6-2 and TRBV6-3, those segments were excluded. A further reported finding was that TCR beta sequences accurately predicted the HLA-A and HLA-B alleles for most subjects in the first cohort. Most TCR sequences were seen in very few donors, while some public TCRs were found in many individuals. In vitro tests confirmed that a few of the cytomegalovirus-associated TCR beta chains recognize cytomegalovirus antigens.

The library relied on the immunoSEQ multiplex PCR assay. For the multiplex PCR, a mixture combining 60 forward primers for TCR Vbeta segments and 13 reverse primers for TCR Jbeta segments was used. Amplification of the CDR3 region of rearranged TCR beta genes was performed with a multiplex PCR assay on genomic DNA. The amplified TCR beta libraries were sequenced on the Illumina HiSeq System as 87-base-pair reads. The study's processing was this. A later analysis tallied 75 million to 95 million unique TCR beta chains across the 666 repertoires, and approximately 12 million of those chains were shared by two or more donors. Raw reads were error-corrected and collapsed into unique sequences by a nearest-neighbor algorithm in which closely related sequences were merged to remove PCR and sequencing errors. To assign V, D and J gene segments, CDR3 sequences were aligned to IMGT reference sequences. Each retained sequence needed at least a six-nucleotide match to both a V gene segment and a J gene segment. A rearrangement counted as productive if the CDR3 had no stop codons and remained in frame with V and J, and every other rearrangement counted as non-productive. CDR3 was defined by IMGT convention, running from the second conserved V-encoded cysteine to the conserved J-encoded phenylalanine. In an earlier analysis of around 540 of the donors, sequences lacking an unambiguous match to a single V gene segment were excluded. In an earlier analysis of 587 of the donors, V segments were called functional above 56.7% productive rearrangements and were called segregating when the between-donor standard deviation exceeded 5%. To diagnose cytomegalovirus status from the catalog of TCR beta chain sequences, a statistical classification framework was built. In a later analysis, TCR nucleotide sequences were compared against IMGT/GENE-DB human TR gene sequences so that V and J genes could be assigned. A later analysis assigned CDR3 sequences and most-parsimonious VDJ recombination scenarios with the TCRdist pipeline. A later analysis defined each TCR beta chain by its CDR3 amino acid sequence plus V-gene family, and excluded reads lacking a unique V-gene family. As a way to deal with suspected cross-contamination and a sequencing artifact, a later analysis dropped over 550 nucleotide sequences that were highly shared and had low generation probability. A later analysis calculated a clonal expansion index for each public chain from normalized within-repertoire ranks of inferred template counts. In a later analysis, generation probabilities were computed using a VDJ recombination model fitted to out-of-frame rearrangements, and the results were checked against IGoR. Hypergeometric tests were used in a later analysis to score TCR-TCR, TCR-HLA and TCR-CMV co-occurrence, with a repertoire-size bias correction applied to the TCR pairs. A later analysis estimated false discovery rates by permuting HLA or CMV assignments 20 times. In a later analysis, co-occurring TCRs were grouped with DBSCAN, and TCRdist sequence similarity was added when clustering was performed within HLA-allele-positive subsets. Co-occurrence clustering excluded repertoires with fewer than 30,000 or more than 120,000 public chains, plus five with anomalous nucleotide sharing. TCRdb provides this immuneACCESS table in a form limited to in-frame rearrangements. Some clones are lacking; in checked studies, under half of them reflect an unresolved V gene, and why the rest are absent is not known. That table supplies the V and J calls and clone size; D and trimming were determined from the DNA. Here the sample has some 66,000 clones; roughly 75% occur a single time. About 8% of the sample is held by the ten biggest clonotypes.

As concerns this clone: Its antigen target is currently unknown. No clone much larger than this one lies a single base away; base qualities are absent.

The cohort comprised hundreds of healthy bone marrow donors. All cohort members were sampled while nominally healthy, although unrecorded immune exposures were likely present. The donor was CMV seropositive and was included in the group of 270 or so seropositive cohort members. A peripheral blood sample was provided by each donor, and peripheral blood mononuclear cells were used for TCR beta sequencing. Genomic DNA extraction from the blood cell samples was performed with the Qiagen DNeasy Blood Extraction Kit. Specimen: PBMCs. The source of this sequence is a man aged 55-75 years in good health and CMV-seropositive. This chain is built from TRBV4-1 and TRBJ2-1, with a weak D call of TRBD2 (5 bases match). The bases read TGCGCCAGCAGCCAAGGACTACTTACTCACAATGAGCAGTTCTTC. Its coded protein is CASSQGLLTHNEQFF.